A selection of T cell receptor beta chains follows, all from one sample in a study of breast tumors, draining lymph nodes, adjacent tissues. Each CDR3 protein is one row after TCRdb ran MiXCR on the multiplex PCR reads. The sample records under 350,000 distinct CDR3 sequences, 30% to 35% being singletons. The sequenced sample consisted of axillary lymph node tissue. Receptors were obtained from a female donor with breast cancer. Some clones in this sample may be carry-over from other donors' samples. The CDR3 runs from the conserved cysteine through the conserved F or W. Each record gives: J gene, V gene, clone size, CDR3 length, D gene, CDR3 DNA, CDR3 protein. A D gene is named only where the DNA matches it firmly. Clone sizes are given selectively: once, few, many, or a class where the clone is expanded.

j_gene: TRBJ2-5; v_gene: TRBV20-1; abundance: NA; len: 16; d_gene: TRBD1; CDR3nt: TGCAGTGCTAGAGATGGGGACAGGGGAATCGGAGAGACCCAGTACTTC; CDR3aa: CSARDGDRGIGETQYF
j_gene: TRBJ1-1; v_gene: TRBV19; abundance: NA; len: 15; d_gene: TRBD1; CDR3nt: TGTGCCAGTAGTACGTCGGGACAGCGAAACACTGAAGCTTTCTTT; CDR3aa: CASSTSGQRNTEAFF
j_gene: TRBJ2-5; v_gene: TRBV30; abundance: few; len: 10; d_gene: NA; CDR3nt: TGTGCCGGCGAGTGGGAGACCCAGTACTTC; CDR3aa: CAGEWETQYF
j_gene: TRBJ1-5; v_gene: TRBV19; abundance: many; len: 15; d_gene: TRBD1; CDR3nt: TGTGCCAGTACAAGACAGGGGAGTCGCAATCAGCCCCAGCATTTT; CDR3aa: CASTRQGSRNQPQHF
j_gene: TRBJ2-3; v_gene: TRBV29-1; abundance: many; len: 17; d_gene: NA; CDR3nt: TGCAGCGGTCGGGTCCCAGGGGCTCCCCGTGTTACAGATACGCAGTATTTT; CDR3aa: CSGRVPGAPRVTDTQYF
j_gene: TRBJ1-2; v_gene: TRBV12-3/TRBV12-4; abundance: many; len: 13; d_gene: NA; CDR3nt: TGTGCCAGCAGTTTAGGAGCCACTACTGGCTACACCTTC; CDR3aa: CASSLGATTGYTF
j_gene: TRBJ2-7; v_gene: TRBV20-1; abundance: many; len: 12; d_gene: TRBD2; CDR3nt: TGCAGTGCTGCCGGGACTAGCTACGAGCAGTACTTC; CDR3aa: CSAAGTSYEQYF
j_gene: TRBJ2-1; v_gene: TRBV20-1; abundance: many; len: 15; d_gene: TRBD2; CDR3nt: TGCAGTGCTAGAGAAGGGTCTAGCGGGAGTTATGAGCAGTTCTTC; CDR3aa: CSAREGSSGSYEQFF
j_gene: TRBJ2-2; v_gene: TRBV14; abundance: many; len: 16; d_gene: NA; CDR3nt: TGTGCCAGCAGCCCGTCCGGGCTCGCGTACACCGGGGAGCTGTTTTTT; CDR3aa: CASSPSGLAYTGELFF
j_gene: TRBJ2-7; v_gene: TRBV5-1; abundance: many; len: 15; d_gene: NA; CDR3nt: TGCGCCAGCAGCTTGGACGCAGGCGAGACCTACGAGCAGTACTTC; CDR3aa: CASSLDAGETYEQYF
j_gene: TRBJ2-1; v_gene: TRBV5-1; abundance: many; len: 15; d_gene: TRBD2; CDR3nt: TGCGCCAGCAGTTCTACTAGCGGGCCCTACAATGAGCAGTTCTTC; CDR3aa: CASSSTSGPYNEQFF
j_gene: TRBJ2-7; v_gene: TRBV15; abundance: many; len: 14; d_gene: NA; CDR3nt: TGTGCCACCAGCAGAGGGCAAATTCCCTACGAGCAGTACTTC; CDR3aa: CATSRGQIPYEQYF
j_gene: TRBJ2-2; v_gene: TRBV20-1; abundance: many; len: 15; d_gene: TRBD1; CDR3nt: TGCAGTGCAGTCCTGGACAGGGGTTACACCGGGGAGCTGTTTTTT; CDR3aa: CSAVLDRGYTGELFF
j_gene: TRBJ2-1; v_gene: TRBV12-3/TRBV12-4; abundance: many; len: 13; d_gene: TRBD2; CDR3nt: TGTGCCAGCGGCAACGGGAGGGACAATGAGCAGTTCTTC; CDR3aa: CASGNGRDNEQFF
j_gene: TRBJ2-2; v_gene: TRBV10-3; abundance: NA; len: 10; d_gene: NA; CDR3nt: TGTGCCATTGCGACAGGGGAGCTGTTTTTT; CDR3aa: CAIATGELFF
j_gene: TRBJ2-5; v_gene: TRBV7-9; abundance: NA; len: 19; d_gene: TRBD1; CDR3nt: TGTGCCAGCAGTCATGAGGGGACAGGTTTGAGGCCAAGCCAAGAGACCCAGTACTTC; CDR3aa: CASSHEGTGLRPSQETQYF
j_gene: TRBJ2-1; v_gene: TRBV5-5; abundance: many; len: 18; d_gene: NA; CDR3nt: TGTGCCAGCAGCGGGCTTAGCAGGGGTGGGACTACTCGCAATGAGCAGTTCTTC; CDR3aa: CASSGLSRGGTTRNEQFF
j_gene: TRBJ1-6; v_gene: TRBV10-3; abundance: many; len: 13; d_gene: NA; CDR3nt: TGTGCCATCACTGGCGGCAATAATTCACCCCTCCACTTT; CDR3aa: CAITGGNNSPLHF